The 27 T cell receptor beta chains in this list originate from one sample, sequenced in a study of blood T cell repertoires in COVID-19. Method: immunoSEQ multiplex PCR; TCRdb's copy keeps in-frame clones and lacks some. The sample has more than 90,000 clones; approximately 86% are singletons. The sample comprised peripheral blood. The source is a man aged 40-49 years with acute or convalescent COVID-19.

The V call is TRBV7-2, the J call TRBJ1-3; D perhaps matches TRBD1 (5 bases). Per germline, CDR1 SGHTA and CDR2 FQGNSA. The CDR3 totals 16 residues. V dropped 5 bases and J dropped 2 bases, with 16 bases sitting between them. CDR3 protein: CASSAFPRDTGNTIYF. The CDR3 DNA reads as TGTGCCAGCAGCGCCTTTCCCAGGGATACTGGAAACACCATATATTTT.

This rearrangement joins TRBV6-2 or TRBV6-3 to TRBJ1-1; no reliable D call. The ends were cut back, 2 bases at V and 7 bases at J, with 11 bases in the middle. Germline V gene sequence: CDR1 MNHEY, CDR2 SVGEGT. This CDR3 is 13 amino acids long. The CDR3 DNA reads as TGTGCCAGCAGTTACAATCCACATGATGAAGCTTTCTTT. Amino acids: CASSYNPHDEAFF.

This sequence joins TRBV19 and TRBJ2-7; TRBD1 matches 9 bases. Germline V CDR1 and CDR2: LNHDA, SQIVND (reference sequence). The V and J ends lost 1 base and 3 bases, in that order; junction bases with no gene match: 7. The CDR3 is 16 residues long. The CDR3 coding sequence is TGTGCCAGTAGTATAGTGATCGGACAGGGGATCTACGAGCAGTACTTC. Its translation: CASSIVIGQGIYEQYF.

CDR3 sequence (DNA): TGTGCCACCAAGAGGGACAGGGACACTGAAGCTTTCTTT. Translation: CATKRDRDTEAFF. This chain uses TRBV6-5 with TRBJ1-1; TRBD1 matches at 9 bases. The germline V gene encodes CDR1 MNHEY and CDR2 SVGAGI. CDR3 length: 13 amino acids. Trimming cost V 10 bases and J 3 bases; bases outside gene matches: 6.

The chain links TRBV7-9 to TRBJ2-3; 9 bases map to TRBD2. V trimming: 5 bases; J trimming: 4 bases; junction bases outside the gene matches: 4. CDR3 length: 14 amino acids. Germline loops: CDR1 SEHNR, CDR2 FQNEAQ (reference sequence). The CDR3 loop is CASSLTSGADTQYF. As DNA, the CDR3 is TGTGCCAGCAGCCTGACTAGCGGCGCAGATACGCAGTATTTT.

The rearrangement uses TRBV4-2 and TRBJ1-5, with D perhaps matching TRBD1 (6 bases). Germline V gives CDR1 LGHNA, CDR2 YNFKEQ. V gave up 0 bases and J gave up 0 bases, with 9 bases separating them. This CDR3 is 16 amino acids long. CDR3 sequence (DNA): TGTGCCAGCAGCCAAGAAGGGGGTTATAGCAATCAGCCCCAGCATTTT. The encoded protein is CASSQEGGYSNQPQHF.

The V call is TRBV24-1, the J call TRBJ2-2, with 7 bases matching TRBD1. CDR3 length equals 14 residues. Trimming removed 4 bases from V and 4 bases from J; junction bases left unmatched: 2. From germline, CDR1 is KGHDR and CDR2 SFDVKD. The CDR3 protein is CATSDGTATGELFF. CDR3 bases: TGTGCCACCAGTGACGGGACAGCCACCGGGGAGCTGTTTTTT.

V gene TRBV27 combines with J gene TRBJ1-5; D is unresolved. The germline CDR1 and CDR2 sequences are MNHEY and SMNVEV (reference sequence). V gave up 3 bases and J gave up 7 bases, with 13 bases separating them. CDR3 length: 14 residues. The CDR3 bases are TGTGCCAGCAGTTTGATTGCGGGATACCAGCCCCAGCATTTT. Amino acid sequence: CASSLIAGYQPQHF.

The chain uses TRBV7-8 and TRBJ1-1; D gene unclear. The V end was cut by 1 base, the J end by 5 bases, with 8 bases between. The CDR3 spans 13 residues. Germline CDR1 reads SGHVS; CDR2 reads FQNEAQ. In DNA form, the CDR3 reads TGTGCCAGCAGCTTAGGTAGTTGGACTGAAGCTTTCTTT. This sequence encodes CASSLGSWTEAFF.

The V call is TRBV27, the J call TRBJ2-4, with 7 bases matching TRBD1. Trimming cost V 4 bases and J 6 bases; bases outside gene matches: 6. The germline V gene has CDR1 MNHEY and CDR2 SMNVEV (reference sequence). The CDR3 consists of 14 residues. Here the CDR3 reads CASSSPGQANIQYF. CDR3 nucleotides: TGTGCCAGCAGTTCTCCCGGACAGGCAAACATTCAGTACTTC.

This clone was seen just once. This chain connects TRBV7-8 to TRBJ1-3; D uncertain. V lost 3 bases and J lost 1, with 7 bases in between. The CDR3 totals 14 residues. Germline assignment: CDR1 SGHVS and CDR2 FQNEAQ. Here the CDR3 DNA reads TGTGCCAGCAGCTTTAGTCCGTCTGGAAACACCATATATTTT. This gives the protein CASSFSPSGNTIYF.

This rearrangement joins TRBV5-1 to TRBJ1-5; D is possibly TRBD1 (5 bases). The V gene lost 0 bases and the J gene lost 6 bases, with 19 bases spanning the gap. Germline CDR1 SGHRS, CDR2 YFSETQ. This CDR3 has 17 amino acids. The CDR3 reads CASSLVGRVIDLQPQHF. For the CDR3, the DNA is TGCGCCAGCAGCTTGGTAGGCAGGGTCATAGATCTTCAGCCCCAGCATTTT.

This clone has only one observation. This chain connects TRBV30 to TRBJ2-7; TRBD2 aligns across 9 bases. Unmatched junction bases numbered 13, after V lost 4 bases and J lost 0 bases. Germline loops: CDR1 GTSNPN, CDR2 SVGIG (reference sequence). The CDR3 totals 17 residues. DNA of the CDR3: TGTGCCTGGACGGGGCGGGAGGGCCTCCTGAGCTCCTACGAGCAGTACTTC. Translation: CAWTGREGLLSSYEQYF.

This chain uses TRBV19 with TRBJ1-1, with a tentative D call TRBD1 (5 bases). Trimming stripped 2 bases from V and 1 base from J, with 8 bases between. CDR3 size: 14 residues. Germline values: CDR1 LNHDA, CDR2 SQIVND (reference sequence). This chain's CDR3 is CASSIKGPNTEAFF. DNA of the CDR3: TGTGCCAGTAGTATAAAGGGGCCGAACACTGAAGCTTTCTTT.

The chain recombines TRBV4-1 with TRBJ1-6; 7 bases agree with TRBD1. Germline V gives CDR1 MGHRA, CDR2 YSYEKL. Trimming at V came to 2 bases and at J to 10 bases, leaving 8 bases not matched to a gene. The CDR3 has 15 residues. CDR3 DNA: TGCGCCAGCAGCCAATCTAGTCCAGGGGGATCACCCCTCCACTTT. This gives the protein CASSQSSPGGSPLHF.

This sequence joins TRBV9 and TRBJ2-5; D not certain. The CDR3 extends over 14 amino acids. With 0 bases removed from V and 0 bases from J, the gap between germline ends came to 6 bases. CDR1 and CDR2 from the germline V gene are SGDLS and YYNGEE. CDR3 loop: CASSVVDNQETQYF. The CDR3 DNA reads TGTGCCAGCAGCGTAGTAGACAACCAAGAGACCCAGTACTTC.

In DNA form, the CDR3 reads TGTGCCAGCAGCGACGGGGGGGCTGTTAGGACCGGGGAGCTGTTTTTT. Translation gives CASSDGGAVRTGELFF. The rearrangement joins TRBV9 to TRBJ2-2, with 8 positions matching TRBD2. The CDR3 covers 16 residues. CDR1 is SGDLS and CDR2 is YYNGEE in the germline V gene. V lost 3 bases and J lost 5; bases outside the gene matches: 9. Combining the CDR3 with reference TRBV9 and TRBJ2-2 gives the whole variable domain DSGVTQTPKHLITATGQRVTLRCSPRSGDLSVYWYQQSLDQGLQFLIQYYNGEERAKGNILERFSAQQFPDLHSELNLSSLELGDSALYFCASSDGGAVRTGELFFGEGSRLTVL.

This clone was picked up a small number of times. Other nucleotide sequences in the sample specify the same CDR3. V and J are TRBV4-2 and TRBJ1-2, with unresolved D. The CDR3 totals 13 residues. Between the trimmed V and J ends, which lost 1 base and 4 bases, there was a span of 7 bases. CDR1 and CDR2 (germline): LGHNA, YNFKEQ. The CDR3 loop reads CASSQGNSYGYTF. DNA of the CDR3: TGTGCCAGCAGCCAAGGGAACAGCTATGGCTACACCTTC.

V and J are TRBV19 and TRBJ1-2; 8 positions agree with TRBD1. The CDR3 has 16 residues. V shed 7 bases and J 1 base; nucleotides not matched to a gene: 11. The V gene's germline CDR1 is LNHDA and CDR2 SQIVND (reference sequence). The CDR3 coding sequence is TGTGCCAGTAACGGGCAGGGGGCTTGGGGTAACTATGGCTACACCTTC. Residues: CASNGQGAWGNYGYTF. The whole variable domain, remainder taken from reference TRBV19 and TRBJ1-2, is DGGITQSPKYLFRKEGQNVTLSCEQNLNHDAMYWYRQDPGQGLRLIYYSQIVNDFQKGDIAEGYSVSREKKESFPLTVTSAQKNPTAFYLCASNGQGAWGNYGYTFGSGTRLTVV.

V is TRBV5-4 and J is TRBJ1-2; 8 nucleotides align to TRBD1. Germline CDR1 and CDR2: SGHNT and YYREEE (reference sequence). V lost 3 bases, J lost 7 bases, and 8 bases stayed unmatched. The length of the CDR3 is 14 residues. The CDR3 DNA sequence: TGTGCCAGCAGCTCCATAGGACAGGGAAGTGGCTACACCTTC. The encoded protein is CASSSIGQGSGYTF.

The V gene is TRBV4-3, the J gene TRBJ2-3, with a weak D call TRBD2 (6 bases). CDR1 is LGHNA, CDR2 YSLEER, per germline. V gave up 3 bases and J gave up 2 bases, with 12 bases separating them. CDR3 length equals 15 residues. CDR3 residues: CASSQDWDSTDTQYF. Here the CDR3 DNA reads TGCGCCAGCAGCCAGGACTGGGACTCCACAGATACGCAGTATTTT.

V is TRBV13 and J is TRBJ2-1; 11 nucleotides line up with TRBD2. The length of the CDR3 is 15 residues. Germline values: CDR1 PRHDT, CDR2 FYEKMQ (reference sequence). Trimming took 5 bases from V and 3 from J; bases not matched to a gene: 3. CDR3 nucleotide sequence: TGTGCCAGCAGCCCTAGCGGGAGGTACTACAATGAGCAGTTCTTC. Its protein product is CASSPSGRYYNEQFF.

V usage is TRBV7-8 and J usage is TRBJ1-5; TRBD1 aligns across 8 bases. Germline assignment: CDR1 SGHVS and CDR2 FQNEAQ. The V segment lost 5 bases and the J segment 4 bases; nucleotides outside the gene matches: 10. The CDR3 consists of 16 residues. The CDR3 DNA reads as TGTGCCAGCAGCCAGAGTAACAGGGGGGGGAATCAGCCCCAGCATTTT. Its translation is CASSQSNRGGNQPQHF.

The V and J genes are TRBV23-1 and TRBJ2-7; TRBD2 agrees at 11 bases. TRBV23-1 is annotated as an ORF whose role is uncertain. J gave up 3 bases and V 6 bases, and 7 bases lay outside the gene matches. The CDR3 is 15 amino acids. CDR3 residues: CASSHRLAGIYEQYF. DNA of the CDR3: TGCGCCAGCAGCCACAGACTAGCGGGGATCTACGAGCAGTACTTC.

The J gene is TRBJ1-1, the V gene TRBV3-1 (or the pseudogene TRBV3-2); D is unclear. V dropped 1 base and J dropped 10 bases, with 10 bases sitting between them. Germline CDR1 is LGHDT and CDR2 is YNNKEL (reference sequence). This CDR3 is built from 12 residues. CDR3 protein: CASSQGANIAFF. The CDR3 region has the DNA TGTGCCAGCAGCCAAGGAGCTAATATAGCTTTCTTT.

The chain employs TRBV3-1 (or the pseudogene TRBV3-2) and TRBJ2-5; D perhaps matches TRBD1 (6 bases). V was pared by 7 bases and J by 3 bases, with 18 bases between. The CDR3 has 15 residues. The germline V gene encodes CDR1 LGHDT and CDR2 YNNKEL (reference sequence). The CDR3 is CASNPRGSPEETQYF. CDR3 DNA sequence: TGTGCCAGCAACCCCAGGGGCAGTCCCGAAGAGACCCAGTACTTC.

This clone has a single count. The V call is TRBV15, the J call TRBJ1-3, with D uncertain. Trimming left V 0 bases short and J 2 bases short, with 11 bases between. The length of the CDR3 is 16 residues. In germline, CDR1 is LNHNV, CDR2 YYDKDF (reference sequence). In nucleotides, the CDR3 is TGTGCCACCAGCAGAGATAAGCCAGGCACTGGAAACACCATATATTTT. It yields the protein CATSRDKPGTGNTIYF.